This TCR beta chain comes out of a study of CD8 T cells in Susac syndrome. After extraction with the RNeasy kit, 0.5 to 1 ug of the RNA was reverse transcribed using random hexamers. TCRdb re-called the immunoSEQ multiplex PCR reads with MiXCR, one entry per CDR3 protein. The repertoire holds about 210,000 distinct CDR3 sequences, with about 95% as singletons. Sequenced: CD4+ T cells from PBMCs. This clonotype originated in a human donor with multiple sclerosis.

Written as DNA, the CDR3 is TGTGCCAGCAGTTTAAGGGGACAGGGTGTCAGGGATACGCAGTATTTT. Amino acid sequence: CASSLRGQGVRDTQYF. The chain joins TRBV27 to TRBJ2-3; the match to TRBD1 covers 9 bases. V shed 2 bases and J 6 bases; nucleotides not matched to a gene: 9. The CDR3 runs 16 residues. Germline V CDR1 and CDR2: MNHEY, SMNVEV (reference sequence).